This entry lists 9 T cell receptor beta chains sequenced from one sample in a study of cytomegalovirus exposure and HLA in healthy donors. Researchers ran the PCR with 60 Vbeta and 13 Jbeta primers. Libraries were prepared by immunoSEQ multiplex PCR; TCRdb keeps only in-frame clonotypes and omits some of them. The sample has about 150,000 clones; around 83% are singletons. The sequenced sample consisted of PBMCs. These receptors were obtained from a woman aged 50 to 60 in good health and CMV-seropositive.

The chain employs TRBV6-5 and TRBJ1-2; D perhaps matches TRBD1 (5 bases). Trimming stripped 7 bases from V and 2 bases from J, with 14 bases between. The length of the CDR3 is 14 residues. Germline values: CDR1 MNHEY, CDR2 SVGAGI. As DNA, the CDR3 is TGTGCCAGCACCACAAGGGGTAAAAACTATGGCTACACCTTC. It translates to CASTTRGKNYGYTF.

This clone occurred a few times. This chain joins TRBV5-5 and TRBJ2-4; 7 bases map to TRBD2. Germline V CDR1 and CDR2: SGHKS, YYEKEE (reference sequence). The length of the CDR3 is 15 residues. Trimming removed 2 bases from V and 6 bases from J; junction bases left unmatched: 8. The CDR3 sequence: CASSLGSGNLNIQYF. The DNA for the CDR3 is TGTGCCAGCAGCTTAGGGAGCGGGAATTTAAACATTCAGTACTTC.

This clone has a count of ten or more. The J gene is TRBJ1-1, the V gene TRBV27; D might be TRBD1 (5 bases). Germline V CDR1 and CDR2: MNHEY, SMNVEV (reference sequence). The germline V and J ends were trimmed by 6 bases and 5 bases, with 16 bases remaining between them. This CDR3 has 14 residues. CDR3 amino acids: CASSPLTTETEAFF. As DNA, the CDR3 is TGTGCCAGCAGCCCCCTCACGACAGAAACTGAAGCTTTCTTT.

The rearrangement uses TRBV5-1 and TRBJ2-3, with D perhaps TRBD2 (6 bases). The V gene lost 4 bases and the J gene lost 0 bases, with 12 bases spanning the gap. In germline, CDR1 is SGHRS, CDR2 YFSETQ. This CDR3 is 15 amino acids long. The CDR3 nucleotides read TGCGCCAGCAGCCCGCAGCGGGTTAGCACAGATACGCAGTATTTT. Protein: CASSPQRVSTDTQYF.

V gene TRBV11-2 combines with J gene TRBJ1-1; D unclear. V lost 3 bases to trimming and J lost 1 base, with 6 bases between them. The V gene's germline CDR1 is SGHAT and CDR2 FQNNGV. This CDR3 is built from 13 residues. The CDR3, as DNA: TGTGCCAGCAGCTTCAACAGGAACACTGAAGCTTTCTTT. Its protein is CASSFNRNTEAFF.

The J gene is TRBJ2-2, the V gene TRBV29-1; TRBD1 agrees at 7 bases. The germline V gene has CDR1 SQVTM and CDR2 ANQGSEA. This CDR3 region has 14 residues. With 6 bases clipped from V and 4 bases from J, the junction kept 8 bases outside the gene matches. CDR3 protein: CSVGRGSFTGELFF. The CDR3 nucleotides are TGCAGCGTCGGCAGGGGGTCTTTCACCGGGGAGCTGTTTTTT.

The J gene is TRBJ2-5, the V gene TRBV9; 16 positions match TRBD2. The germline gives CDR1 SGDLS, CDR2 YYNGEE. This CDR3 contains 17 residues. With V trimmed by 1 base and J by 5 bases, 5 bases remained unmatched. The CDR3 sequence: CASSVNPGLAGGETQYF. In DNA form, the CDR3 reads TGTGCCAGCAGCGTAAACCCGGGACTAGCGGGGGGGGAGACCCAGTACTTC.

The genes are TRBV11-2 and TRBJ2-7, with a weak D call TRBD2 (5 bases). The CDR3 loop spans 16 amino acids. CDR1 and CDR2 from the germline V gene are SGHAT and FQNNGV. V lost 0 bases and J lost 1, with 13 bases in between. Here the CDR3 reads CASSLDKERPSYEQYF. CDR3 sequence (DNA): TGTGCCAGCAGCTTAGATAAGGAGCGGCCATCCTACGAGCAGTACTTC.

V and J are TRBV28 and TRBJ1-5; 10 bases agree with TRBD1. The CDR3 runs to 15 residues. Germline CDR1 and CDR2: MDHEN and SYDVKM. The J segment lost 8 bases and the V segment lost 4 bases, leaving 8 bases of the junction unmatched. In DNA form, the CDR3 reads TGTGCCAGCAGTTCCTCAGACAGGGGGCTTGAGCCCCAGCATTTT. It translates to CASSSSDRGLEPQHF.